The rows below give T cell receptor beta chains drawn from one sample of a study of response to subunit inactivated influenza vaccine. TCRdb independently ran MiXCR on the RT-PCR reads; one entry per CDR3 protein. The sample records about 620,000 distinct CDR3 sequences, about 11% being singletons. These data were also reused for a study on T cells expressing NK-cell markers.

The specimen was PBMCs from blood, collected on the day of vaccination. These receptor sequences come from a man in his fifties who received an inactivated influenza vaccine. The CDR3 runs from the conserved cysteine through the conserved F or W. Fields, in order: V gene, D gene, clone size, CDR3 length, J gene, CDR3 protein, CDR3 DNA. A D gene is named only where the DNA matches it firmly. Rows may omit the clone size; those that give it use once, few, many or a size class.

>TRBV5-1|TRBD1|NA|15|TRBJ2-3
CASSQGTVSTDTQYF
TGCGCCAGCAGCCAAGGGACAGTAAGCACAGATACGCAGTATTTT
>TRBV14|NA|NA|15|TRBJ1-1
CASSHRTVRNTEAFF
TGTGCCAGCAGCCATAGGACAGTGAGGAACACTGAAGCTTTCTTT
>TRBV28|TRBD1|few|14|TRBJ2-3
CASMDRGAQDTQYF
TGTGCCAGCATGGACAGGGGAGCGCAAGATACGCAGTATTTT
>TRBV5-1|NA|few|13|TRBJ1-1
CASSYNAYTEAFF
TGCGCCAGCAGCTATAACGCCTACACTGAAGCTTTCTTT
>TRBV5-1|NA|many|17|TRBJ2-2
CASSSPPRAANTGELFF
TGCGCCAGCAGCTCGCCTCCCAGGGCGGCGAACACCGGGGAGCTGTTTTTT
>TRBV12-3/TRBV12-4|NA|few|15|TRBJ1-6
CASSLSDRGRSPLHF
TGTGCCAGCAGTTTATCGGACAGAGGTCGGTCACCCCTCCACTTT
>TRBV4-2|NA|few|18|TRBJ2-4
CASSQDSWAGASKNIQYF
TGTGCCAGCAGCCAAGATTCTTGGGCAGGGGCTAGCAAAAACATTCAGTACTTC
>TRBV12-3/TRBV12-4|NA|NA|15|TRBJ2-6
CASSLGIPGANVLTF
TGTGCCAGCAGTTTGGGAATACCTGGGGCCAACGTCCTGACTTTC
>TRBV4-3|NA|NA|15|TRBJ2-3
CASSQDTGIRDTQYF
TGCGCCAGCAGCCAAGATACGGGAATTAGGGATACGCAGTATTTT
>TRBV20-1|TRBD1|few|16|TRBJ2-7
CSAREAGTVIGHEQYF
TGCAGTGCTAGAGAAGCCGGGACAGTAATAGGTCACGAGCAGTACTTC
>TRBV10-3|TRBD1|few|15|TRBJ2-2
CAIREWDRDTGELFF
TGTGCCATCAGGGAGTGGGACAGGGATACCGGGGAGCTGTTTTTT
>TRBV28|NA|NA|13|TRBJ1-6
CASWDNSNSPLHF
TGTGCCAGCTGGGACAATTCCAATTCACCCCTCCACTTT
>TRBV20-1|TRBD2|NA|15|TRBJ2-5
CSARRTSGYQETQYF
TGCAGTGCTCGCCGGACTAGCGGGTACCAAGAGACCCAGTACTTC
>TRBV6-2/TRBV6-3|NA|NA|14|TRBJ2-1
CASSTGRQRGEQFF
TGTGCCAGCAGTACGGGACGTCAGAGAGGGGAGCAGTTCTTC
>TRBV12-3/TRBV12-4|NA|few|14|TRBJ1-6
CASSFGSLNSPLHF
TGTGCCAGCAGTTTTGGCAGCCTTAATTCACCCCTCCACTTT
>TRBV30|NA|NA|13|TRBJ2-5
CAWNWGAWETQYF
TGTGCCTGGAATTGGGGGGCATGGGAGACCCAGTACTTC
>TRBV28|TRBD2|few|20|TRBJ2-1
CASSPALRHPGLAGNNEQFF
TGTGCCAGCAGTCCCGCCTTGAGACATCCGGGACTAGCGGGCAACAATGAGCAGTTCTTC
>TRBV25-1|TRBD1|NA|13|TRBJ2-1
CASGGTGVDEQFF
TGTGCCAGCGGGGGAACAGGGGTAGATGAGCAGTTCTTC
>TRBV9|TRBD2|NA|15|TRBJ2-1
CASNLAGAIYNKQFF
TGTGCCAGCAACTTAGCGGGAGCTATCTACAATAAGCAGTTCTTC
>TRBV12-3/TRBV12-4|NA|few|16|TRBJ2-2
CASSPRGGSNTGELFF
TGTGCCAGCAGCCCCAGGGGAGGGTCGAACACCGGGGAGCTGTTTTTT
>TRBV28|NA|many|16|TRBJ1-5
CASSSIKDSFNQPQHF
TGTGCCAGCAGTTCCATCAAGGACAGTTTTAATCAGCCCCAGCATTTT
>TRBV20-1|NA|many|14|TRBJ1-4
CSAATQRYNEKLFF
TGCAGTGCTGCTACACAGAGGTATAATGAAAAACTGTTTTTT
>TRBV6-1|NA|few|13|TRBJ2-3
CASSENGLTTQYF
TGTGCCAGCAGTGAAAATGGGCTCACGACGCAGTATTTT
>TRBV24-1|TRBD1|NA|14|TRBJ2-2
CATGRQGYTGELFF
TGTGCCACCGGAAGACAGGGGTACACCGGGGAGCTGTTTTTT
>TRBV5-1|NA|NA|15|TRBJ2-5
CASSLDVGAGETQYF
TGCGCCAGCAGCTTGGATGTAGGGGCAGGGGAGACCCAGTACTTC
>TRBV6-5|NA|few|17|TRBJ1-6
CASSYSAGSSYNSPLHF
TGTGCCAGCAGTTACTCGGCAGGGAGCTCCTATAATTCACCCCTCCACTTT
>TRBV29-1|NA|NA|14|TRBJ1-6
CSVAGSSYNSPLHF
TGCAGCGTTGCAGGGAGCTCCTATAATTCACCCCTCCACTTT
>TRBV7-8|TRBD2|few|18|TRBJ2-1
CASSLERLAGEGYNEQFF
TGTGCCAGCAGCTTGGAAAGACTAGCGGGAGAGGGGTACAATGAGCAGTTCTTC